This TCR beta chain was captured by sequencing in a study of memory B cells and T cells in multiple sclerosis (dated by TCRdb to 2016 to 2018). About the study as a whole: TCR beta repertoires of autoproliferating peripheral T cells were compared with the TCR beta repertoires of brain lesion-infiltrating T cells in multiple sclerosis patients. Two multiple sclerosis patients were included in the TCR sequencing because brain lesions obtained at autopsy or brain-infiltrating cells obtained from biopsy were available for them. Study-wide conclusions, independent of this receptor: Clone-set sizes differed between compartments, which influenced counts of shared clonotypes and required normalization.

The immunoSEQ Platform was used to amplify TCRbeta CDR3 regions from extracted genomic DNA. Multiplex PCR, high-throughput sequencing and a vendor bioinformatics pipeline were brought together in the immunoSEQ assay. The original pipeline was this. After discarding non-productive sequences and any CDR3s under 4 amino acids in length, clonotype frequencies were recalculated for each sample. In immunoSEQ Analyzer 2.0, shared clonotypes were identified as those with identical CDR3 amino acid, V gene and J gene sequences. Repertoire overlap was normalized by dividing shared clonotype counts by the product of both clone-set sizes, scaled by 1000 into arbitrary units. TCRdb provides this immuneACCESS table in a form limited to in-frame rearrangements. Some clones are lacking; in checked studies, under half of them reflect an unresolved V gene, and why the rest are absent is not known. The V and J calls and the clone size are those of that table, but D and trimming were determined from the DNA. This sample has about 210 clones in its table, and over 65% of those were observed once. The ten most abundant clones make up 20% to 25% of the sample.

As for this clone: No cognate antigen has been identified for it. Nothing much larger sits one base from this clone, and base qualities are not available.

This TCR was sampled from a human donor with multiple sclerosis. The sequenced sample was brain tissue.

The CDR3 reads CASGSSGQVVDEQFF. The nucleotide sequence is given as TGTGCTAGTGGTTCATCCGGGCAGGTCGTCGATGAGCAGTTCTTC. The chain uses TRBV12-5 and TRBJ2-1; the D gene cannot be resolved reliably. In the germline V gene, CDR1 corresponds to LGHNT and CDR2 to FRNRAP. The CDR3 goes from the cysteine to the phenylalanine over 15 residues. The only DNA kept is the CDR3, 45 bases in frame from the first base. Between the V and J ends, shortened by 4 bases and 8 bases respectively, the junction contains 18 bases.